This is a list of T cell receptor beta chains from one sample in a study of T cells after posttransplantation cyclophosphamide. The method was immunoSEQ multiplex PCR; TCRdb's version includes in-frame clones alone and lacks a portion of them. The repertoire consists of roughly 25,000 clones, with roughly 86% occurring once and the leading ten covering 6.3%. The sequencing sample was made of PBMCs. The receptors stem from a woman between 55 and 75 years old with a blood cancer, CMV-positive, and with a related stem cell donor. Each CDR3 is given with its conserved first and last residue. The D gene is left open where the match is weak.

d_call: TRBD2
v_call: TRBV7-9
j_call: TRBJ2-1
cdr3_aa: CASTSQREWNNEQFF
cdr3_nt: TGTGCCAGCACCTCTCAGCGGGAGTGGAACAATGAGCAGTTCTTC

d_call: NA
v_call: TRBV5-1
j_call: TRBJ2-7
cdr3_aa: CASSLEPPTWSGSNEQYF
cdr3_nt: TGCGCCAGCAGCTTGGAACCCCCAACGTGGAGCGGGTCCAACGAGCAGTACTTC

d_call: NA
v_call: TRBV25-1
j_call: TRBJ1-2
cdr3_aa: CASQRDSYGYTF
cdr3_nt: TGTGCCAGCCAAAGGGACTCCTATGGCTACACCTTC

d_call: TRBD2
v_call: TRBV18
j_call: TRBJ2-1
cdr3_aa: CASSLARGGAAREQFF
cdr3_nt: TGTGCCAGCTCACTTGCCCGGGGGGGCGCGGCGCGGGAGCAGTTCTTC

d_call: TRBD2
v_call: TRBV30
j_call: TRBJ2-3
cdr3_aa: CACGTSGRDTQYF
cdr3_nt: TGTGCCTGCGGGACTAGCGGGAGAGATACGCAGTATTTT

d_call: TRBD1
v_call: TRBV5-6
j_call: TRBJ1-2
cdr3_aa: CASSLVTGDGYTF
cdr3_nt: TGTGCCAGCAGCTTGGTGACAGGGGACGGCTACACCTTC

d_call: TRBD1
v_call: TRBV19
j_call: TRBJ1-5
cdr3_aa: CASTKAGQLNQPQHF
cdr3_nt: TGTGCCAGTACCAAGGCGGGACAGCTCAATCAGCCCCAGCATTTT

d_call: TRBD1
v_call: TRBV5-4
j_call: TRBJ1-2
cdr3_aa: CASSFGQDGYTF
cdr3_nt: TGTGCCAGCAGCTTCGGACAGGATGGCTACACCTTC

d_call: TRBD2
v_call: TRBV2
j_call: TRBJ2-1
cdr3_aa: CASSLAGGRGMNNEQFF
cdr3_nt: TGTGCCAGCAGTTTAGCGGGAGGGCGGGGGATGAACAATGAGCAGTTCTTC

d_call: NA
v_call: TRBV19
j_call: TRBJ1-2
cdr3_aa: CASSIHQQGRGNYGYTF
cdr3_nt: TGTGCCAGTAGTATTCATCAACAGGGTCGGGGTAACTATGGCTACACCTTC

d_call: NA
v_call: TRBV9
j_call: TRBJ2-3
cdr3_aa: CASSGPDRWSDTQYF
cdr3_nt: TGTGCCAGCAGCGGGCCCGACAGGTGGTCCGATACGCAGTATTTT

d_call: TRBD1
v_call: TRBV5-1
j_call: TRBJ1-1
cdr3_aa: CASSRDRRGEAFF
cdr3_nt: TGCGCCAGCAGCCGGGACAGGAGGGGTGAAGCTTTCTTT

d_call: TRBD1
v_call: TRBV5-1
j_call: TRBJ2-5
cdr3_aa: CASSLAAGGAGETQYF
cdr3_nt: TGCGCCAGCAGCTTGGCAGCAGGGGGCGCAGGAGAGACCCAGTACTTC

d_call: NA
v_call: TRBV7-6
j_call: TRBJ1-6
cdr3_aa: CASSFRQNSPLHF
cdr3_nt: TGTGCCAGCAGCTTTAGACAGAATTCACCCCTCCACTTT

d_call: TRBD1
v_call: TRBV7-2
j_call: TRBJ1-1
cdr3_aa: CASSPGTGQNTEAFF
cdr3_nt: TGTGCCAGCAGCCCCGGGACAGGCCAGAACACTGAAGCTTTCTTT